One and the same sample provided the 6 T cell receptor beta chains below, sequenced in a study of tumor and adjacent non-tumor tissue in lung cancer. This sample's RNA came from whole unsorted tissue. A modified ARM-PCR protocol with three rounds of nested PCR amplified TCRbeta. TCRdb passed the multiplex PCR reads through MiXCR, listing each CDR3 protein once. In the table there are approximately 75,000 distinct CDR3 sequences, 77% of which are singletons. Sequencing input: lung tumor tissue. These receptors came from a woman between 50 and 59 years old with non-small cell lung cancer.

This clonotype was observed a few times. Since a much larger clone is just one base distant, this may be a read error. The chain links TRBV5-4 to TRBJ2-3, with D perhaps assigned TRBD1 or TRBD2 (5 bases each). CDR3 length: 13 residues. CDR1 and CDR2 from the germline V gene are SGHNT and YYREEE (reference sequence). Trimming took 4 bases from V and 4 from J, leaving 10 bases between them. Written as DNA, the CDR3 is TGTGCCAGCAGCACCCCGGGGCCAGATACGCAGTATTTT. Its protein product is CASSTPGPDTQYF.

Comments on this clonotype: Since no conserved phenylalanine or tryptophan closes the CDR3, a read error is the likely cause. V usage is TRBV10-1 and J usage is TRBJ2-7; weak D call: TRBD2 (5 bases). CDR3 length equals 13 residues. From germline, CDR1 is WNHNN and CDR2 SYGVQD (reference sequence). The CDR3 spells CVSSGGVLGEQYY. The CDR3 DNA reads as TGCGTCAGCAGTGGAGGCGTTCTGGGGGAGCAGTACTAC.

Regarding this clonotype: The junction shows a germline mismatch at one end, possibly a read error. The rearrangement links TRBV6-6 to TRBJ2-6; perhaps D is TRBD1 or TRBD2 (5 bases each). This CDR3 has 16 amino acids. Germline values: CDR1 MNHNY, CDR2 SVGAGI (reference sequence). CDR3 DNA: TGTGCCAACAGTGTTCCAGGGAGCTCTGGGGCCAACATCCTGACTTTC. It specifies CANSVPGSSGANILTF.

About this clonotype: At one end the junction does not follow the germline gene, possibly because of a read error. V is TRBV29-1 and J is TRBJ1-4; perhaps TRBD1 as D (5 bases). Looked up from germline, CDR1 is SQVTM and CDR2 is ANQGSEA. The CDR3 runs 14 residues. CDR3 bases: TGCAGCGTTGAAGGTTCAGGGAGCAATGAAAAATTGCTTTTT. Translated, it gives CSVEGSGSNEKLLF.

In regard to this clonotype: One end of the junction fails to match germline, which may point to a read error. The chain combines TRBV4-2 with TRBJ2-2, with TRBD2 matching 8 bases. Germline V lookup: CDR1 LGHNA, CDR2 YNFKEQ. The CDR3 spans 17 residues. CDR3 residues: CTSSQGFQREFTGELFF. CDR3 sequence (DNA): TGTACCAGCAGCCAAGGTTTCCAGCGGGAGTTCACCGGGGAGCTATTTTTT.

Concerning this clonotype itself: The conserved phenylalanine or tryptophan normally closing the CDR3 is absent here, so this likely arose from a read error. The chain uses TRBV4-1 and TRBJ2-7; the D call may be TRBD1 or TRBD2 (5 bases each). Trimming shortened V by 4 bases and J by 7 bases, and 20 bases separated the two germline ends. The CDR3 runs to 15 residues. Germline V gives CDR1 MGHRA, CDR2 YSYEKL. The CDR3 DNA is TGCGCCAGCAGCCCAGATGCGGACGGGGCCTGGGAGCAGTACTCC. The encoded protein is CASSPDADGAWEQYS.